The source of this TCR beta chain is a study of early T cells in non-severe SARS-CoV-2 infection. This clonotype was found a few times. With 5 bases removed from V and 0 bases from J, the gap between germline ends came to 8 bases. The CDR3 spans 14 residues. Individually, cDNA molecules had unique molecular identifiers attached to them. TCRdb re-called the 5' RACE reads with MiXCR, one entry per CDR3 protein. The sample has tens of thousands of distinct CDR3 sequences, around 12% seen once. This receptor was identified in an adult who was a healthcare worker with PCR-confirmed SARS-CoV-2 infection or an uninfected control (not recorded which). This sequence joins TRBV23-1 and TRBJ1-3, with D hard to call. TRBV23-1 is sorted into the ORF group, with uncertain function. The sequencing here drew on whole blood, taken at baseline. The chain's CDR3 is CASSNWSSGNTIYF. Here the CDR3 DNA reads TGCGCCAGCAGTAACTGGAGCTCTGGAAACACCATATATTTT.